The rows below give T cell receptor beta chains drawn from one sample of a study of T-cell memory formation after mild COVID-19. TCRdb reprocessed the 5' RACE reads via MiXCR and lists one record per CDR3 protein. This table has almost 350,000 distinct CDR3 sequences, 20% to 25% appearing once. Sequencing was done on a sample of PBMCs or a T cell subset sorted from them (not recorded which). The receptors come from a man aged 18-30 years who had mild COVID-19 (a few samples of this study predate the infection). Cell type and time point are not known. Both conserved end residues are part of each CDR3. D genes are given only for firm matches. Clone size is shown for a subset of rows, as once, few, many or a class of expanded clone.

abundance	len	v_gene	d_gene	j_gene	CDR3aa	CDR3nt
few	15	TRBV6-2/TRBV6-3	.	TRBJ2-3	CASSYSRGLTDTQYF	TGTGCCAGCAGTTACAGTAGGGGTCTCACAGATACGCAGTATTTT
.	15	TRBV28	.	TRBJ2-1	CASTAGVGASNEQFF	TGTGCCAGCACCGCAGGGGTGGGGGCAAGTAATGAGCAGTTCTTC
.	13	TRBV19	.	TRBJ2-3	CASSIGWKDTQYF	TGTGCCAGTAGTATTGGATGGAAAGATACGCAGTATTTT
.	14	TRBV15	TRBD1	TRBJ1-6	CATSYDRVYSPLHF	TGTGCCACCAGCTACGACAGGGTATATTCACCCCTCCACTTT
few	17	TRBV18	TRBD1	TRBJ2-2	CASSRLQGNRDTGELFF	TGTGCCAGCTCACGCCTACAGGGGAATCGTGACACCGGGGAGCTGTTTTTT
few	14	TRBV5-5	TRBD2	TRBJ2-5	CASSFSGVQETQYF	TGTGCCAGCAGTTTTAGCGGGGTCCAAGAGACCCAGTACTTC
few	14	TRBV18	.	TRBJ2-1	CASSPGTPYNEQFF	TGTGCCAGCTCACCCGGGACACCCTACAATGAGCAGTTCTTC
.	14	TRBV20-1	TRBD1	TRBJ2-2	CSAGQGRASGELFF	TGCAGTGCAGGACAGGGGAGGGCATCCGGGGAGCTGTTTTTT
few	15	TRBV10-2	TRBD1	TRBJ2-2	CASRVRQGIAGELFF	TGCGCCAGCAGAGTGCGACAGGGTATCGCCGGGGAGCTGTTTTTT
few	19	TRBV4-1	TRBD1	TRBJ2-1	CASSQGRSGWDSSYNEQFF	TGCGCCAGCAGCCAGGGGAGATCCGGGTGGGACAGCTCCTACAATGAGCAGTTCTTC
.	12	TRBV20-1	TRBD2	TRBJ2-5	CSASLAGETQYF	TGCAGTGCTAGTTTAGCGGGCGAGACCCAGTACTTC
.	13	TRBV7-9	TRBD1	TRBJ2-5	CASSRGDRVDQYF	TGTGCCAGCAGCCGAGGCGACAGGGTAGACCAGTACTTC
few	15	TRBV7-9	TRBD1	TRBJ2-5	CASSAWTGGMETQYF	TGTGCCAGCAGCGCCTGGACAGGGGGCATGGAGACCCAGTACTTC
.	19	TRBV6-2/TRBV6-3	.	TRBJ2-2	CASSYSSQGYSTNTGELFF	TGTGCCAGCAGTTACTCCTCTCAGGGTTATTCGACGAACACCGGGGAGCTGTTTTTT
few	14	TRBV20-1	.	TRBJ2-5	CSAHFKGGRETQYF	TGCAGTGCTCATTTCAAGGGGGGGAGAGAGACCCAGTACTTC
.	13	TRBV20-1	.	TRBJ2-3	CSGRSRSTDTQYF	TGCAGCGGGCGGTCTAGAAGCACAGATACGCAGTATTTT
once	14	TRBV4-2	TRBD2	TRBJ2-1	CASSQTSGAHEQFF	TGTGCCAGCAGCCAGACTAGCGGGGCCCATGAGCAGTTCTTC
few	15	TRBV3-1	.	TRBJ2-2	CASSRPGGRSGELFF	TGTGCCAGCAGCCGACCGGGGGGCCGCTCCGGGGAGCTGTTTTTT
few	15	TRBV9	TRBD1	TRBJ2-1	CASSVEGQSYNEQFF	TGTGCCAGCAGCGTAGAGGGACAGTCCTACAATGAGCAGTTCTTC
.	18	TRBV28	TRBD1	TRBJ2-2	CASSLGGETGVDTGELFF	TGTGCCAGCAGCCTTGGGGGAGAGACAGGGGTCGACACCGGGGAGCTGTTTTTT
few	15	TRBV7-3	.	TRBJ1-6	CASSFRPTPNSPLHF	TGTGCCAGCAGCTTCCGTCCTACTCCTAATTCACCCCTCCACTTT
.	16	TRBV5-6	.	TRBJ2-1	CASSGGKRQSRNEQFF	TGTGCCAGCAGCGGGGGTAAGCGCCAAAGTAGGAATGAGCAGTTCTTC
.	14	TRBV6-2/TRBV6-3	TRBD2	TRBJ2-1	CASSQAGGNNEQFF	TGTGCCAGCAGTCAAGCGGGGGGAAACAATGAGCAGTTCTTC
.	15	TRBV11-3	.	TRBJ2-2	CASSLDSFDNGELFF	TGTGCCAGCAGCTTAGATAGTTTCGATAACGGGGAGCTGTTTTTT